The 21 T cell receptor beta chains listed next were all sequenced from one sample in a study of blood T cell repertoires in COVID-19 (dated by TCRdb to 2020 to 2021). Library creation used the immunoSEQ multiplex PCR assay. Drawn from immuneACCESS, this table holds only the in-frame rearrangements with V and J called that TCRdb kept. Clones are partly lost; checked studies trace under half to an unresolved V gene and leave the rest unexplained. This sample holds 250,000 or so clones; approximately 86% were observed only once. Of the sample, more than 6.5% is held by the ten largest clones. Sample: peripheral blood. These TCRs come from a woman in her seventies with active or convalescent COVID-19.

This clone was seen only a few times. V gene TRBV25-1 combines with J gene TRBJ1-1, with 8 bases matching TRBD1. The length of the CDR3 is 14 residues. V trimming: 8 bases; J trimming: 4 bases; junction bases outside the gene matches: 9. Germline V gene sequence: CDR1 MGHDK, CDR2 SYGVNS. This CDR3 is CASSQGALGTEAFF. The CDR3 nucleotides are TGTGCCAGCTCTCAGGGGGCGCTGGGCACTGAAGCTTTCTTT.

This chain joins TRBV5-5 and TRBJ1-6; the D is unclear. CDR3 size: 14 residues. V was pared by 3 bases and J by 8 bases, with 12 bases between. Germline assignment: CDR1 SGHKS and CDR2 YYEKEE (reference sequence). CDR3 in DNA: TGTGCCAGCAGCTCAAGGACTCTGCATTCACCCCTCCACTTT. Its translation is CASSSRTLHSPLHF.

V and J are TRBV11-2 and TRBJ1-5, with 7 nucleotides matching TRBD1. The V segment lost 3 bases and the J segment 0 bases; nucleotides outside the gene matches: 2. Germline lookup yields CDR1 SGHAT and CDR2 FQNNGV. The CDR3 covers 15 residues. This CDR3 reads CASSLGTASNQPQHF. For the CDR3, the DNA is TGTGCCAGCAGCTTGGGGACAGCTAGCAATCAGCCCCAGCATTTT. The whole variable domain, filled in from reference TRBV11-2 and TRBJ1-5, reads EAGVAQSPRYKIIEKRQSVAFWCNPISGHATLYWYQQILGQGPKLLIQFQNNGVVDDSQLPKDRFSAERLKGVDSTLKIQPAKLEDSAVYLCASSLGTASNQPQHFGDGTRLSIL.

The CDR3 DNA sequence: TGTGCCACCAGCAGAGACTTGAACACTGAAGCTTTCTTT. Protein sequence: CATSRDLNTEAFF. This chain joins TRBV15 and TRBJ1-1; D is unresolved. The CDR3 is made up of 13 amino acids. Trimming took 0 bases from V and 0 from J, leaving 2 bases between them. Germline-derived CDR1 and CDR2 are LNHNV and YYDKDF (reference sequence).

The CDR3 DNA follows: TGTGCCAGTAGTATGGGGCGGGGGGACTACAATGAGCAGTTCTTC. Translated, it gives CASSMGRGDYNEQFF. This chain links TRBV19 with TRBJ2-1, with 8 bases that match TRBD2. This CDR3 is 15 amino acids long. In germline, CDR1 is LNHDA, CDR2 SQIVND (reference sequence). The J segment lost 3 bases and the V segment lost 3 bases, leaving 4 bases of the junction unmatched.

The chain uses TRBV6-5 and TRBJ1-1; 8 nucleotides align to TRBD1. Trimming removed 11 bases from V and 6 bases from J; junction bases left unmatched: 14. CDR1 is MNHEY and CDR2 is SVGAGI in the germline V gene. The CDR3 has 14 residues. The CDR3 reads CAYSPGQGRPEAFF. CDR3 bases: TGTGCCTACAGCCCCGGACAGGGCCGGCCTGAAGCTTTCTTT.

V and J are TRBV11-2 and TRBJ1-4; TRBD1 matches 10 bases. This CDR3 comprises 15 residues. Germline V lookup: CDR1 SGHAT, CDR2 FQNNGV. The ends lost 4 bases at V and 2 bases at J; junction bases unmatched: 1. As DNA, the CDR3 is TGTGCCAGCAGCTGGGGACAGGGGACTAATGAAAAACTGTTTTTT. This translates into CASSWGQGTNEKLFF.

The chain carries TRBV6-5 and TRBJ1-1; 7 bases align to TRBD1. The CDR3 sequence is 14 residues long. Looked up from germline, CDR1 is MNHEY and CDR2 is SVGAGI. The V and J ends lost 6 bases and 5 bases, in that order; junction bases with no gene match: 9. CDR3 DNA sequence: TGTGCCAGCAGCGCCGACAGGGAGAGAACTGAAGCTTTCTTT. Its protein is CASSADRERTEAFF.

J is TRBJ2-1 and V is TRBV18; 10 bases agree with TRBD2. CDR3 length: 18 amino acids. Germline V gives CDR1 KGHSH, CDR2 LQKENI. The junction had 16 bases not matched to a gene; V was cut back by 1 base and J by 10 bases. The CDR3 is CASSPQTAGGLRFSEQFF. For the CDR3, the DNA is TGTGCCAGCTCACCACAGACAGCGGGGGGGCTAAGGTTCTCCGAGCAGTTCTTC.

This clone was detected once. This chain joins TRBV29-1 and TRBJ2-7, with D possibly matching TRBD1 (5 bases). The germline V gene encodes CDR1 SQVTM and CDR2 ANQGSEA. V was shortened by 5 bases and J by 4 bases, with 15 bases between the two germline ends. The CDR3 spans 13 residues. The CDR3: CSVRTGREYEQYF. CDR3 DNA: TGCAGCGTTCGAACGGGCAGGGAATACGAGCAGTACTTC.

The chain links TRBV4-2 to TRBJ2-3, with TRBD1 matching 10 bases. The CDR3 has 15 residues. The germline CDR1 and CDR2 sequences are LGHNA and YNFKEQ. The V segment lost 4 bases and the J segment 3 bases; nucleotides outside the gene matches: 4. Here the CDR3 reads CASSPTGGATDTQYF. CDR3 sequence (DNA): TGTGCCAGCAGCCCGACAGGGGGCGCGACAGATACGCAGTATTTT.

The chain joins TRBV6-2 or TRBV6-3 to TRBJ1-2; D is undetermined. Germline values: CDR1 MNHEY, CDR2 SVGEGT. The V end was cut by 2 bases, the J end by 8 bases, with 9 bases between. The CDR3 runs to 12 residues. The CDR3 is CASSYLRWGYTF. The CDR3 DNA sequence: TGTGCCAGCAGTTACCTACGCTGGGGCTACACCTTC.

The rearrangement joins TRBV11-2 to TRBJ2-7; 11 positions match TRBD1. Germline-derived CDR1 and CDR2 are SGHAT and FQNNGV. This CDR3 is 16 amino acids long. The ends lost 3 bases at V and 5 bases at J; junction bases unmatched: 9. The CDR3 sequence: CASSFYIGTGGNEQYF. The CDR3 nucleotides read TGTGCCAGCAGCTTCTACATCGGGACAGGGGGAAACGAGCAGTACTTC.

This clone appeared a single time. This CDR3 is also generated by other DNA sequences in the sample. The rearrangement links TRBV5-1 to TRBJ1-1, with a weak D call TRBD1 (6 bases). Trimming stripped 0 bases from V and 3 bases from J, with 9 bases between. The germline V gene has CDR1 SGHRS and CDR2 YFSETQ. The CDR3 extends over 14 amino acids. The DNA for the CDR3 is TGCGCCAGCAGCTTGGTGGGGGCGGACACTGAAGCTTTCTTT. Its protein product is CASSLVGADTEAFF.

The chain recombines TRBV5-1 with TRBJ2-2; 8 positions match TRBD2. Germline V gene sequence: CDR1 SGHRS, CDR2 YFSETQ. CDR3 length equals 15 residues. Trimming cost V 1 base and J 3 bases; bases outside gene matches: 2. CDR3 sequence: CASSLPAGDTGELFF. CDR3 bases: TGCGCCAGCAGCTTGCCAGCGGGGGACACCGGGGAGCTGTTTTTT.

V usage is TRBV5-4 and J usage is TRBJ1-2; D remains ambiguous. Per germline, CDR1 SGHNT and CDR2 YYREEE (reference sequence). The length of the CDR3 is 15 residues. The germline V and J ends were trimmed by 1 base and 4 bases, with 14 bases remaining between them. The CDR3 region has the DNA TGTGCCAGCAGCTTGATACAACCGTGGTCCTATGGCTACACCTTC. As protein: CASSLIQPWSYGYTF. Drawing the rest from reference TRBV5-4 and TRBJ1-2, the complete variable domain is ETGVTQSPTHLIKTRGQQVTLRCSSQSGHNTVSWYQQALGQGPQFIFQYYREEENGRGNFPPRFSGLQFPNYSSELNVNALELDDSALYLCASSLIQPWSYGYTFGSGTRLTVV.

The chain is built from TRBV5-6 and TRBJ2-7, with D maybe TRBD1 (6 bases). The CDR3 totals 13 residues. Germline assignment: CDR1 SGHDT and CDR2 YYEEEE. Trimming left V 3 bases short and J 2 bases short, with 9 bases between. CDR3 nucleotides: TGTGCCAGCAGCTGGCAGGGGACCTACGAGCAGTACTTC. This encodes CASSWQGTYEQYF. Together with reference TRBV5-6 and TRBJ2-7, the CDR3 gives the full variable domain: DAGVTQSPTHLIKTRGQQVTLRCSPKSGHDTVSWYQQALGQGPQFIFQYYEEEERQRGNFPDRFSGHQFPNYSSELNVNALLLGDSALYLCASSWQGTYEQYFGPGTRLTVT.

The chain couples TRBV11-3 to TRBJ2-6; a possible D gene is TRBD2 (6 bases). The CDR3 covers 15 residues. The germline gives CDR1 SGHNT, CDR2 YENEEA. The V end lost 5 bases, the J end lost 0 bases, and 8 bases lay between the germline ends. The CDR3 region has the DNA TGTGCCAGCAGCCGGGAGAGCTCTGGGGCCAACGTCCTGACTTTC. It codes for CASSRESSGANVLTF.

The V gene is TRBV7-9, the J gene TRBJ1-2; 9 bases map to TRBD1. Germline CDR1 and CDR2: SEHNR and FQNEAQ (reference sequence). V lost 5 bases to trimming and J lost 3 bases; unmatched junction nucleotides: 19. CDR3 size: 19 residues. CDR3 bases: TGTGCCAGCAGCCCAAATCCCGGGACAGGGACCCCAGTACACTATGGCTACACCTTC. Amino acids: CASSPNPGTGTPVHYGYTF.

The chain's CDR3 is CASSSAPGQGYEQYF. CDR3 coding DNA: TGTGCCAGCAGCTCCGCGCCGGGACAGGGCTACGAGCAGTACTTC. The chain recombines TRBV11-2 with TRBJ2-7; 9 nucleotides align to TRBD1. V lost 4 bases to trimming and J lost 3 bases; unmatched junction nucleotides: 7. This CDR3 has 15 amino acids. CDR1 and CDR2 (germline): SGHAT, FQNNGV.

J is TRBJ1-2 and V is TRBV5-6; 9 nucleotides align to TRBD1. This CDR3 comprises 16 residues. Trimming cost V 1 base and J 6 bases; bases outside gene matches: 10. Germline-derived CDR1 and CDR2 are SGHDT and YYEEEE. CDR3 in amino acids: CASSLIRDRDNHGYTF. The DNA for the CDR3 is TGTGCCAGCAGCTTGATCCGGGACAGGGATAATCATGGCTACACCTTC.